Below are 21 T cell receptor beta chains sequenced from a single sample in a study of cytomegalovirus exposure and HLA in healthy donors. The PCR ran on 60 Vbeta and 13 Jbeta primers. Clones were sequenced by immunoSEQ multiplex PCR, and TCRdb holds only the in-frame ones, with some missing. The sample has fewer than 100,000 clones; about 78% are singletons. Material: PBMCs. The receptors originated from a woman aged 40 to 50 in good health and CMV-seropositive.

The chain recombines TRBV6-1 with TRBJ2-7, with 9 positions matching TRBD2. Germline V gene lookup returns CDR1 MNHNS and CDR2 SASEGT. This CDR3 is 15 amino acids long. J gave up 3 bases and V 6 bases, and 9 bases lay outside the gene matches. The CDR3 DNA reads as TGTGCCAGCAGCGTGGGACTAGCAAGTGGCTACGAGCAGTACTTC. Protein sequence: CASSVGLASGYEQYF.

The V gene is TRBV5-1, the J gene TRBJ2-3, with 7 bases matching TRBD2. The CDR3 has 14 amino acids. Germline V lookup: CDR1 SGHRS, CDR2 YFSETQ. Trimming took 7 bases from V and 0 from J; bases not matched to a gene: 5. CDR3 sequence (DNA): TGCGCCAGCCGTCGGGACTACAGCACAGATACGCAGTATTTT. This translates into CASRRDYSTDTQYF.

This clone was recorded only once. CDR3 bases: TGTGCCAGCAGCCCGGGACTAGTTGCGTACGAGCAGTACTTC. Its protein product is CASSPGLVAYEQYF. This chain uses TRBV11-2 with TRBJ2-7; the match to TRBD2 covers 8 bases. The CDR3 contains 14 residues. V shed 5 bases and J 4 bases; nucleotides not matched to a gene: 7. Germline CDR1 reads SGHAT; CDR2 reads FQNNGV. Full variable domain (rest looked up from reference TRBV11-2 and TRBJ2-7): EAGVAQSPRYKIIEKRQSVAFWCNPISGHATLYWYQQILGQGPKLLIQFQNNGVVDDSQLPKDRFSAERLKGVDSTLKIQPAKLEDSAVYLCASSPGLVAYEQYFGPGTRLTVT.

This chain joins TRBV29-1 and TRBJ2-7, with a weak D call TRBD2 (5 bases). Trimming removed 5 bases at V and 0 bases at J, with 17 bases between. This CDR3 is built from 15 residues. The V gene's germline CDR1 is SQVTM and CDR2 ANQGSEA. The CDR3 bases are TGCAGCGTTTCTTTAGGCCTAGCCAGCTCCTACGAGCAGTACTTC. The encoded protein is CSVSLGLASSYEQYF.

The chain couples TRBV6-6 to TRBJ1-2, with D possibly being TRBD1 (5 bases). Germline assignment: CDR1 MNHNY and CDR2 SVGAGI (reference sequence). The V and J ends lost 2 bases and 3 bases respectively, with 10 bases between them. The CDR3 has 14 amino acids. CDR3: CASSYAGYDYGYTF. Here the CDR3 DNA reads TGTGCCAGCAGTTACGCAGGGTACGACTATGGCTACACCTTC.

Concerning this clone itself: At one of its ends the junction is not consistent with the germline gene, which may arise from a read error. This chain connects TRBV6-5 to TRBJ2-3, with TRBD2 identical over 9 bases. The CDR3 has 14 amino acids. Per the germline V gene, CDR1 is MNHEY and CDR2 is SVGAGI. The DNA of the CDR3 is TGTGCCAGCACGACCGGGACTAGCAGAGATACGCAGTATTTT. As protein: CASTTGTSRDTQYF.

The V call is TRBV27, the J call TRBJ2-5; 7 positions match TRBD2. The germline gives CDR1 MNHEY, CDR2 SMNVEV (reference sequence). V trimming: 2 bases; J trimming: 6 bases; junction bases outside the gene matches: 6. The CDR3 has 14 residues. The CDR3 DNA is TGTGCCAGCAGTTTAGATTGGGAGGGAAAGACCCAGTACTTC. It yields the protein CASSLDWEGKTQYF.

The chain uses TRBV19 and TRBJ1-1; D is unresolved. Deletions cut 3 bases from V and 0 bases from J, with 11 bases between. Looked up from germline, CDR1 is LNHDA and CDR2 is SQIVND (reference sequence). The CDR3 length is 15 residues. The CDR3 DNA is TGTGCCAGTAGTATGAGGTTCCCCATGAACACTGAAGCTTTCTTT. Encoded protein: CASSMRFPMNTEAFF.

The V gene is TRBV9, the J gene TRBJ1-1; a possible D gene is TRBD1 (5 bases). Germline V gives CDR1 SGDLS, CDR2 YYNGEE. This CDR3 has 15 residues. The V end lost 4 bases, the J end lost 0 bases, and 13 bases lay between the germline ends. CDR3 region: CASSPQGAMNTEAFF. The DNA for the CDR3 is TGTGCCAGCAGCCCCCAGGGCGCCATGAACACTGAAGCTTTCTTT.

The chain carries TRBV29-1 and TRBJ1-1; the D is unclear. CDR3 length equals 13 residues. V was cut by 8 bases and J by 2 bases, with 15 bases left in between. The V gene's germline CDR1 is SQVTM and CDR2 ANQGSEA. CDR3: CSSLVGANTEAFF. The CDR3 region has the DNA TGCAGCTCCCTAGTAGGCGCTAACACTGAAGCTTTCTTT.

The chain combines TRBV7-6 with TRBJ1-1; no definite D call. Germline-derived CDR1 and CDR2 are SGHVS and FNYEAQ. V dropped 5 bases and J dropped 5 bases, with 21 bases sitting between them. This CDR3 has 16 residues. The CDR3: CASSPGSRNSFTEAFF. The CDR3 coding sequence is TGTGCCAGCAGCCCCGGGAGCCGAAACTCGTTTACTGAAGCTTTCTTT.

The rearrangement uses TRBV10-3 and TRBJ2-5; 10 nucleotides align to TRBD2. This CDR3 spans 15 amino acids. Germline V gene data show CDR1 as ENHRY and CDR2 as SYGVKD. V was clipped by 3 bases and J by 5 bases; unmatched bases: 6. CDR3 in DNA: TGTGCCATCAGTGAAGGGGTAGCGGGGGGTGAGACCCAGTACTTC. Translated: CAISEGVAGGETQYF.

The count of this clone is one. V is TRBV5-1 and J is TRBJ2-7; D perhaps matches TRBD2 (7 bases). Germline loops: CDR1 SGHRS, CDR2 YFSETQ. The CDR3 spans 14 residues. V was pared by 1 base and J by 5 bases, with 13 bases between. The chain's CDR3 is CASSLLQGGDEQYF. In DNA, the CDR3 is TGCGCCAGCAGCTTGTTACAGGGAGGGGACGAGCAGTACTTC.

The chain joins TRBV19 to TRBJ2-3; D ambiguous. This CDR3 has 13 amino acids. Germline V gives CDR1 LNHDA, CDR2 SQIVND (reference sequence). Between the trimmed V and J ends, which lost 3 bases and 4 bases, there was a span of 8 bases. CDR3 DNA: TGTGCCAGTAGTATCCTAGGATCAGATACGCAGTATTTT. The encoded protein is CASSILGSDTQYF.

CDR3 DNA sequence: TGTGCCAGCAGCCAGCGGGGGGAGACCCAGTACTTC. Translated, it gives CASSQRGETQYF. This chain joins TRBV14 and TRBJ2-5; 7 bases are a match to TRBD2. The CDR3 runs 12 residues. Germline CDR1 and CDR2: SGHDN and FVKESK. Unmatched junction bases numbered 0, after V lost 3 bases and J lost 5 bases.

The rearrangement links TRBV4-1 to TRBJ2-6; maybe TRBD2 (5 bases). The V gene lost 4 bases and the J gene lost 1 base, with 14 bases spanning the gap. Germline V lookup: CDR1 MGHRA, CDR2 YSYEKL. CDR3 length: 17 residues. CDR3 protein: CASSPGGLGSGANVLTF. Written as DNA, the CDR3 is TGCGCCAGCAGCCCCGGCGGGCTGGGATCTGGGGCCAACGTCCTGACTTTC.

Regarding this clone: Other nucleotide sequences from this sample produce the same CDR3. This rearrangement joins TRBV6-5 to TRBJ2-3; TRBD1 aligns across 9 bases. The CDR3 has 13 amino acids. The germline V gene has CDR1 MNHEY and CDR2 SVGAGI. Losses at the gene ends were 8 bases for V and 6 bases for J; bases not matched to a gene: 6. The CDR3 DNA reads as TGTGCCAGCTGGGACAGGGAGGGGGATACGCAGTATTTT. It encodes CASWDREGDTQYF.

The table lists this clone with a few counts. The chain carries TRBV10-3 and TRBJ2-2; D is perhaps TRBD2 (6 bases). CDR3 length: 16 amino acids. The V and J ends lost 0 bases and 2 bases respectively, with 10 bases between them. Germline-derived CDR1 and CDR2 are ENHRY and SYGVKD. CDR3 sequence: CAISESRAGNTGELFF. The CDR3, as DNA: TGTGCCATCAGTGAGTCCAGGGCGGGAAACACCGGGGAGCTGTTTTTT.

The chain couples TRBV7-2 to TRBJ2-5; 13 nucleotides line up with TRBD2. CDR1 is SGHTA, CDR2 FQGNSA, per germline. V was clipped by 4 bases and J by 1 base; unmatched bases: 6. This CDR3 spans 17 amino acids. The chain's CDR3 is CASSWGTSGEFQETQYF. The CDR3 DNA sequence: TGTGCCAGCAGCTGGGGGACTAGCGGGGAATTCCAAGAGACCCAGTACTTC. Variable domain in full (rest from reference TRBV7-2 and TRBJ2-5): GAGVSQSPSNKVTEKGKDVELRCDPISGHTALYWYRQSLGQGLEFLIYFQGNSAPDKSGLPSDRFSAERTGGSVSTLTIQRTQQEDSAVYLCASSWGTSGEFQETQYFGPGTRLLVL.

This chain links TRBV5-8 with TRBJ1-1; no clear D. The CDR3 covers 14 residues. Per the germline V gene, CDR1 is SGHTS and CDR2 is YDEGEE. V lost 4 bases and J lost 0, with 10 bases in between. The CDR3 here is CASSNGIMNTEAFF. The CDR3 DNA follows: TGTGCCAGCAGCAACGGGATTATGAACACTGAAGCTTTCTTT.

This clone was recorded only once. The chain has TRBV27 and TRBJ1-2, with 8 bases lining up with TRBD1. The CDR3 has 14 residues. Losses at the gene ends were 8 bases for V and 8 bases for J; bases not matched to a gene: 13. In germline, CDR1 is MNHEY, CDR2 SMNVEV (reference sequence). The CDR3 region has the DNA TGTGCCAGCGGGTCTACGACAGGGGTCCAGGGCTACACCTTC. Amino acid sequence: CASGSTTGVQGYTF.